This T cell receptor (beta chain) was profiled in a study of T cells expressing NK-cell markers. About the research overall: Each TCR beta repertoire originated in sorted T cells that were CD3+CD56+NKG2C+, CD3+CD56+NKG2C- or CD3+CD56-NKG2C+. Serological testing identified seven of the eight sequenced donors as HCMV-seropositive and one as seronegative.

TCRdb re-called the 5' RACE reads and shows each CDR3 protein once, DNA omitted. The sample spans roughly 120,000 distinct CDR3 sequences; the ten largest clones claim under 20%. The CDR3 consists of 13 residues. Germline CDR1 reads GTSNPN; CDR2 reads SVGIG (reference sequence). Sequencing used blood T cells: a sorted CD56 or NKG2C T cell subset, CD4+ or CD8+ T cells, or bulk PBMC T cells (not recorded which). The receptor's source is a woman aged 18 to 75 in good health. The genes are TRBV30 and TRBJ2-1; the TCRdb call, TRBD1, lacks DNA for checking. Here the CDR3 reads CAWSGTGTNEQFF.